These T cell receptor beta chains were read from a single sample in a study of identifying expanded T cells in peripheral blood. Repertoires were generated with immunoSEQ multiplex PCR, while TCRdb's copy carries only in-frame clones and drops some. Among 70,000 to 95,000 clones listed, roughly 90% were seen once. Sequencing was carried out using blood. These receptor sequences come from a person between 18 and 75 years old in good health. The CDR3 runs from the conserved cysteine through the conserved F or W. Clone size is not always given. Where it is, it says once, few, many or a class for expanded clones.

TRBJ1-1	TRBV5-6	-	CASSWTSTEAFF
TRBJ2-1	TRBV18	-	CASSPSEVHEQFF
TRBJ1-2	TRBV10-3	-	CAAQRDLSSGYTF
TRBJ2-1	TRBV7-3	once	CASSDGLAGENEQFF
TRBJ1-2	TRBV4-1	-	CASSQAGQGERGNYGYTF
TRBJ1-2	TRBV7-2	-	CASSPTFWGYTF
TRBJ1-3	TRBV6-5	once	CASSSRTHGNTIYF
TRBJ1-2	TRBV7-9	-	CASSLRPGQSGYTF
TRBJ1-1	TRBV6-1	-	CASTSPRGTNTEAFF
TRBJ2-1	TRBV18	few	CASSPPGLNNEQFF
TRBJ2-1	TRBV30	-	CAWSVGREQFF
TRBJ2-1	TRBV13	-	CASALPLAGGNEQFF
TRBJ1-5	TRBV19	-	CASRDSNQPQHF
TRBJ1-1	TRBV6-5	-	CASSSAGEGYTEAFF
TRBJ2-7	TRBV15	few	CATSRDRDTYEQYF
TRBJ1-1	TRBV6-1	-	CASSEGGERKAFF
TRBJ1-1	TRBV29-1	-	CSVDQGMNTEAFF
TRBJ2-1	TRBV11-3	-	CASSPQGGVQREQFF
TRBJ1-1	TRBV6-5	-	CASSYSDTEAFF
TRBJ1-4	TRBV5-8	-	CASNQGMTNEKLFF